This is a list of T cell receptor beta chains from one sample in a study of shared clonotypes between healthy human individuals. Only in-frame clones appear in the TCRdb table, and some are missing; sequencing was by immunoSEQ multiplex PCR. This sample has 2,500,000 or so clones, with around 92% found just once. Sequencing input: naive CD4+ T cells from PBMCs. The receptors originated from a man between 18 and 35 years old in good health. Some clones in this sample may be carry-over from other donors' samples. The CDR3 runs from the conserved cysteine through the conserved F or W. D genes are given only for firm matches. Size tells how often a clone was seen (once, few, many) or the class of an expanded clone, and some rows leave it out.

D gene	clone size	V gene	J gene	CDR3 protein	CDR3 DNA
TRBD1	-	TRBV5-4	TRBJ2-5	CASSGGTGYQETQYF	TGTGCCAGCAGCGGGGGGACAGGGTACCAAGAGACCCAGTACTTC
-	once	TRBV30	TRBJ2-2	CARGVTGRNTGELFF	TGTGCCAGAGGTGTTACAGGGCGTAACACCGGGGAGCTGTTTTTT
-	-	TRBV5-6	TRBJ1-1	CASSLDRTLPEAFF	TGTGCCAGCAGCTTGGACAGGACCCTCCCAGAAGCTTTCTTT
TRBD2	-	TRBV19	TRBJ2-5	CASSIAGTSGGETQYF	TGTGCCAGTAGTATCGCCGGGACTAGCGGAGGGGAGACCCAGTACTTC
-	-	TRBV28	TRBJ1-3	CASSFASGSPGNTIYF	TGTGCCAGCAGTTTTGCTTCCGGGAGCCCTGGAAACACCATATATTTT
-	-	TRBV11-1	TRBJ2-5	CASSLIRAGFVYF	TGTGCCAGCAGCTTAATCAGGGCCGGGTTCGTATACTTC
TRBD1	-	TRBV7-2	TRBJ1-5	CASSTGTGEKPQHF	TGTGCCAGCAGCACCGGGACAGGGGAGAAGCCCCAGCATTTT
TRBD1	-	TRBV23-1	TRBJ2-7	CASSQFASTGGYEQYF	TGCGCCAGCAGTCAATTCGCCTCAACAGGGGGCTACGAGCAGTACTTC
-	-	TRBV5-1	TRBJ1-2	CASSLDEGGPGGYTF	TGCGCCAGCAGCTTGGATGAGGGGGGGCCCGGTGGCTACACCTTC
-	once	TRBV23-1	TRBJ2-1	CASSHVSGGYYNEQFF	TGCGCCAGCAGTCACGTCTCAGGGGGGTACTACAATGAGCAGTTCTTC
-	-	TRBV19	TRBJ1-4	CASARVANEKLFF	TGTGCCAGCGCTAGGGTTGCTAATGAAAAACTGTTTTTT
TRBD1	-	TRBV2	TRBJ1-1	CASSGDRGLNTEAFF	TGTGCCAGCAGCGGCGACAGGGGGCTGAACACTGAAGCTTTCTTT
-	-	TRBV10-3	TRBJ2-2	CAISETGANTGELFF	TGTGCCATCAGTGAGACGGGGGCTAACACCGGGGAGCTGTTTTTT
-	-	TRBV11-2	TRBJ2-1	CASSLDGPSYNEQFF	TGTGCCAGCAGCTTAGATGGACCATCCTACAATGAGCAGTTCTTC
-	-	TRBV4-3	TRBJ2-7	CASSQGSGLEQYF	TGCGCCAGCAGCCAGGGGTCAGGGCTCGAGCAGTACTTC
TRBD1	-	TRBV28	TRBJ2-7	CASSPKGQGNYEQYF	TGTGCCAGCTCCCCCAAGGGACAGGGGAATTACGAGCAGTACTTC
TRBD2	once	TRBV27	TRBJ2-3	CASSPGTSSTDTQYF	TGTGCCAGCAGCCCCGGGACTAGCAGCACAGATACGCAGTATTTT
TRBD1	-	TRBV5-6	TRBJ2-1	CASSFIPQGGLDEQFF	TGTGCCAGCAGCTTTATTCCACAGGGGGGCTTGGATGAGCAGTTCTTC
-	-	TRBV4-1	TRBJ2-1	CASSHFPPNYNEQFF	TGCGCCAGCAGCCATTTCCCGCCAAACTACAATGAGCAGTTCTTC
TRBD1	-	TRBV28	TRBJ1-1	CAGMGQKNTEAFF	TGTGCCGGGATGGGACAGAAGAACACTGAAGCTTTCTTT
-	-	TRBV5-5	TRBJ2-7	CASSPDSGRSYEQYF	TGTGCCAGCAGCCCCGACAGCGGCCGTAGCTACGAGCAGTACTTC
-	-	TRBV6-6	TRBJ1-5	CASSSNQPQHF	TGTGCCAGCAGTTCGAATCAGCCCCAGCATTTT
-	-	TRBV7-2	TRBJ2-3	CASSPRETDTQYF	TGTGCCAGCAGCCCCCGGGAGACAGATACGCAGTATTTT
TRBD1	-	TRBV6-6	TRBJ1-3	CASSYPGGESGNTIYF	TGTGCCAGCAGTTACCCAGGGGGGGAATCTGGAAACACCATATATTTT
TRBD1	once	TRBV5-1	TRBJ1-4	CASSLAGQGAGEKLFF	TGCGCCAGCAGCTTGGCGGGACAGGGGGCGGGTGAAAAACTGTTTTTT
-	-	TRBV11-2	TRBJ2-2	CASSPRWGETGELFF	TGTGCCAGCAGCCCTCGCTGGGGTGAAACCGGGGAGCTGTTTTTT
-	-	TRBV30	TRBJ2-3	CAWSDPRLNTQYF	TGTGCCTGGAGTGACCCTCGGCTAAATACGCAGTATTTT
-	-	TRBV7-2	TRBJ2-7	CASGDLRASAMNEQYF	TGTGCCAGCGGCGACTTGAGAGCCTCTGCCATGAACGAGCAGTACTTC
TRBD1	-	TRBV2	TRBJ1-2	CARSTGGALHGYTF	TGTGCCAGGAGCACAGGGGGCGCTTTGCATGGCTACACCTTC
TRBD2	-	TRBV28	TRBJ2-7	CASSLVGGIYEQYF	TGTGCCAGCAGTTTGGTGGGAGGGATCTACGAGCAGTACTTC
-	-	TRBV7-3	TRBJ2-5	CASSPRGGAQGSTETQYF	TGTGCCAGCAGCCCCAGAGGGGGGGCACAGGGATCGACCGAGACCCAGTACTTC
-	-	TRBV23-1	TRBJ2-7	CASSLMTRWPYEQYF	TGCGCCAGCAGTCTAATGACCCGTTGGCCCTACGAGCAGTACTTC
-	-	TRBV5-1	TRBJ2-2	CASSSQGIIPGELFF	TGCGCCAGCAGCTCCCAGGGAATCATTCCCGGGGAGCTGTTTTTT
-	few	TRBV19	TRBJ2-6	CASRYRERANVLTF	TGTGCCAGCAGATACAGGGAACGAGCCAACGTCCTGACTTTC
TRBD2	-	TRBV6-6	TRBJ2-1	CASSYASGAYNEQFF	TGTGCCAGCAGTTATGCTAGCGGGGCCTACAATGAGCAGTTCTTC
-	once	TRBV28	TRBJ1-1	CASSLYSPNTEAFF	TGTGCCAGCAGTTTGTACAGTCCGAACACTGAAGCTTTCTTT
-	once	TRBV29-1	TRBJ2-1	CSVRRDSSYNEQFF	TGCAGCGTTCGGCGGGACAGCTCCTACAATGAGCAGTTCTTC
-	once	TRBV15	TRBJ2-5	CATSRDLKETQYF	TGTGCCACCAGCAGAGATCTAAAAGAGACCCAGTACTTC
TRBD2	-	TRBV5-1	TRBJ2-5	CASSLGGLAGLGTQYF	TGCGCCAGCAGCTTGGGGGGACTAGCGGGATTGGGGACCCAGTACTTC
-	-	TRBV5-6	TRBJ2-4	CASSLGAPSGNIQYF	TGTGCCAGCAGCTTGGGAGCCCCGTCGGGGAACATTCAGTACTTC